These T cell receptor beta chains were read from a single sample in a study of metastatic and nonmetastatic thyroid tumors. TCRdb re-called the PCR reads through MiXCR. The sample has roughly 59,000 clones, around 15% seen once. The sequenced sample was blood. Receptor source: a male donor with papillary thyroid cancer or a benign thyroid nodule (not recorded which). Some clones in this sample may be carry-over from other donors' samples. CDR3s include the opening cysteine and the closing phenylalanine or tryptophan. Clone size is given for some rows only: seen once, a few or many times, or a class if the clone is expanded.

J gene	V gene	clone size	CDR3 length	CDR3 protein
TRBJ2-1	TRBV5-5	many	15	CASSLRDGGYNEQFF
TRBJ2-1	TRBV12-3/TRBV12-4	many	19	CASSLALKGLAGGRNEQFF
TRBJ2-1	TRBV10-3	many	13	CAIRAGTDNEQFF
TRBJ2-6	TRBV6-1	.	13	CASELSGANVLTF
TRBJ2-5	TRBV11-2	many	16	CASSLVRVREEETQYF
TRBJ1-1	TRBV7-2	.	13	CASSLACTGEAFF
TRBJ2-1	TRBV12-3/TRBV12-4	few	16	CASSLFLAVGYNEQFF
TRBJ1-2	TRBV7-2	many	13	CASSLGGDYGYTF
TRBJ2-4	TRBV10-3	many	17	CTISNPGEGEAKNIQYF
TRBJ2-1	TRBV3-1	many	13	CASSQDLYNEQFF
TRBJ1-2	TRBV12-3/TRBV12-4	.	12	CASVWGAGGYTF
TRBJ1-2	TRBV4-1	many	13	CASSEGQTYGYTF
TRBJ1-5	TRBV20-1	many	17	CSATTGTGGVSNQPQHF
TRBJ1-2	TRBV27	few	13	CASSRQGDYGYTF
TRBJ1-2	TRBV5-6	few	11	CASSLRHVYTF
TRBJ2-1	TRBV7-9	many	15	CASSPGLFSYNEQFF
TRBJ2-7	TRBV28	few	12	CVIGQGDYEQYF
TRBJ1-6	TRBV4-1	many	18	CASSQDLGSTSYNSPLHF
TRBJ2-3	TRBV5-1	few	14	CASTTGQGTDTQYF
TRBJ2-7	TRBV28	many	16	CASSGQGGLGTWEQYF
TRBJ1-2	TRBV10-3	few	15	CAISESRDTVYGYTF
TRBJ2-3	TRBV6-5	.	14	CASSSDWAGDTQYF
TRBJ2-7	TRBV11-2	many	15	CASSWDRTTFYEQYF
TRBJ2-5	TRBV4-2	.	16	CASSLLAGGDQETQYF
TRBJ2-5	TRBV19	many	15	CASSMGTSYQETQYF
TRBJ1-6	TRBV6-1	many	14	CASSEGQGASPLHF
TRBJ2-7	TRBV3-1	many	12	CASSPDTLEQYF
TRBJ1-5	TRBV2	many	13	CASSESADQPQHF